Presented here are 9 T cell receptor beta chains from one specimen sequenced in a study of CD8 T cells in Susac syndrome. Reverse transcription of 0.5 to 1 ug RNA was performed with random hexamers. TCRdb re-analysed the immunoSEQ multiplex PCR reads in MiXCR, keeping a single row per CDR3 protein. The sample records about 75,000 distinct CDR3 sequences, approximately 93% being singletons. The sample taken for sequencing was CD8+ T cells from PBMCs. The source is a human donor with Susac syndrome.

The J gene is TRBJ2-3, the V gene TRBV28; 8 bases match TRBD1. This CDR3 comprises 14 residues. The junction had 5 bases not matched to a gene; V was cut back by 6 bases and J by 3 bases. CDR1 is MDHEN, CDR2 SYDVKM, per germline. The CDR3 loop is CASRDRVSTDTQYF. The CDR3 DNA is TGTGCCAGCAGGGACAGGGTTTCAACAGATACGCAGTATTTT.

V usage is TRBV27 and J usage is TRBJ2-1, with a tentative D call TRBD1 (6 bases). V lost 3 bases to trimming and J lost 3 bases, with 9 bases between them. The CDR3 loop spans 14 amino acids. The germline V gene encodes CDR1 MNHEY and CDR2 SMNVEV (reference sequence). The CDR3 DNA is TGTGCCAGCAGTTTTACAGGGAACTACAATGAGCAGTTCTTC. Translating it yields CASSFTGNYNEQFF.

The sample holds one count of this clonotype. The chain combines TRBV15 with TRBJ2-7, with 10 bases identical to TRBD1. Germline CDR1 LNHNV, CDR2 YYDKDF (reference sequence). V trimming: 5 bases; J trimming: 3 bases; junction bases outside the gene matches: 4. CDR3 size: 14 residues. The CDR3, as DNA: TGTGCCACCAGCGTCGGGACAGGGGACTACGAGCAGTACTTC. As protein: CATSVGTGDYEQYF.

The chain joins TRBV9 to TRBJ1-1, with D maybe TRBD1 (5 bases). Germline CDR1 and CDR2: SGDLS and YYNGEE. The CDR3 covers 14 residues. V lost 3 bases and J lost 1, with 10 bases in between. Written as DNA, the CDR3 is TGTGCCAGCAGCGAACAGGACCGGAACACTGAAGCTTTCTTT. The encoded protein is CASSEQDRNTEAFF.

This chain connects TRBV5-6 to TRBJ2-3; D remains unclear. Trimming removed 4 bases from V and 10 bases from J, with 10 bases in between. Germline-derived CDR1 and CDR2 are SGHDT and YYEEEE. This CDR3 comprises 11 residues. CDR3 coding DNA: TGTGCCAGCAGCCAAGATTTGGCGCAGTATTTT. Translated, it gives CASSQDLAQYF.

V usage is TRBV5-4 and J usage is TRBJ2-5, with a tentative D call TRBD1 (6 bases). Germline assignment: CDR1 SGHNT and CDR2 YYREEE (reference sequence). V lost 5 bases, J lost 5 bases, and 19 bases lay in between. This CDR3 comprises 15 residues. CDR3 protein: CASRTSRQVPETQYF. The CDR3 DNA follows: TGTGCCAGCAGGACCTCACGACAGGTCCCCGAGACCCAGTACTTC.

CDR3 residues: CASSQEYQSTDTQYF. In nucleotides, the CDR3 is TGTGCCAGCAGCCAAGAATACCAAAGCACAGATACGCAGTATTTT. The V and J genes are TRBV4-2 and TRBJ2-3; D remains unclear. The CDR3 runs 15 residues. V was cut by 0 bases and J by 0 bases, with 7 bases left in between. Per germline, CDR1 LGHNA and CDR2 YNFKEQ.

The rearrangement joins TRBV9 to TRBJ2-1, with D perhaps matching TRBD2 (6 bases). Germline V lookup: CDR1 SGDLS, CDR2 YYNGEE. The V end lost 3 bases, the J end lost 5 bases, and 18 bases lay between the germline ends. This CDR3 region has 16 residues. The CDR3 DNA reads as TGTGCCAGCAGCGACAACCCTAGCGAGCGGGACAATGAGCAGTTCTTC. Amino acid sequence: CASSDNPSERDNEQFF.

This chain uses TRBV4-2 with TRBJ2-7; TRBD2 aligns across 13 bases. CDR3 length: 23 residues. J lost 0 bases, V lost 6 bases, and 26 bases had no gene match. CDR1 is LGHNA and CDR2 is YNFKEQ in the germline V gene. The CDR3 sequence is CASRPPRGQPIGTSGTCSYEQYF. The CDR3 DNA follows: TGTGCCAGCAGACCCCCCAGGGGGCAGCCGATCGGGACTAGCGGGACCTGCTCCTACGAGCAGTACTTC.